This section outlines one TCR beta chain sequence together with its context. V dropped 8 bases and J dropped 7; count of bases not matched to a gene: 8. The length of the CDR3 is 14 residues. From germline, CDR1 is MRHNA and CDR2 SNTAGT. Authors' data handling: Estimation of nucleated cell counts was performed using reference gene primer amplification. Data came from immunoSEQ multiplex PCR; TCRdb stores just in-frame clones and leaves some out. For V, J and clone size, that table is used; D and trimming come from the DNA. The sample holds tens of thousands of clones, 88% seen once. This sample was included in a study of blood T cell repertoires in COVID-19. About the research overall: Whether acute or convalescent, the COVID-19 samples came from the United States, Italy and Spain. From T cells, B-cell-depleted T cells, or PBMCs came the material, which was cDNA or gDNA.

The chain employs TRBV6-4 and TRBJ2-1, with TRBD2 identical over 10 bases. The source is a woman of 80 years or more with acute or convalescent COVID-19. Sequencing was carried out using peripheral blood. This chain's CDR3 is CASWRASGRNEQFF. As DNA, the CDR3 is TGTGCCAGCTGGAGGGCTAGCGGGAGAAATGAGCAGTTCTTC.